The T cell receptor beta chain under discussion was sequenced for a study of regulatory T cells in long-lasting Graves disease. Notes on the study in general: TRBV28, TRBJ1-2 and TRBJ2-5 were segments that persistent disease favored.

Researchers made TCR beta libraries by using iRepertoire HTBI primers and running Arm-PCR on CDR3 regions. TCRdb re-called the multiplex PCR reads with MiXCR, one entry per CDR3 protein. The sample holds a few hundred thousand distinct CDR3 sequences; less than 20% are singletons and the top ten take under 30%. The sample holds a few counts of this clonotype. Its target is not known. The time point is: newly diagnosed GD, antithyroid drugs for less than 3 months. PBMC-extracted RNA yielded the TCR library. Trimming removed 6 bases from V and 4 bases from J; junction bases left unmatched: 9. The germline V gene encodes CDR1 MNHEY and CDR2 SMNVEV (reference sequence). There are 14 residues in the CDR3. The data also belong to a second study, concerning T cells in Graves' hyperthyroidism and ophthalmopathy. That publication notes: Patients with uncontrolled infections, other autoimmune diseases, pregnancy or lactation were excluded. Blood also showed most of the thyroid clonotypes that were expanded above 0.001. Classification by a 13 V-J model distinguished ophthalmopathy from stable hyperthyroidism.

This clonotype was obtained from a woman between 18 and 29 years old with Graves disease. This sample comprised peripheral blood mononuclear cells (PBMCs), obtained at new diagnosis, from a patient treated with antithyroid drugs. The genes are TRBV27 and TRBJ2-7; the match to TRBD2 covers 7 bases. CDR3 sequence (DNA): TGTGCCAGCAGCCCGCGGGAGAGCGGGTACGAGCAGTACTTC. This translates into CASSPRESGYEQYF.